Sequencing of this TCR beta chain was carried out in a study of siplizumab effects on memory and regulatory T cells. Per sample, 90,000 to 100,000 TCR templates were assayed. TCRdb's copy holds only in-frame clones and misses some; the assay was immunoSEQ multiplex PCR. The sample holds over 80,000 clones, approximately 86% seen once. J was trimmed by 4 bases and V by 5 bases; bases with no gene match: 8. Germline V gene data show CDR1 as SGDLS and CDR2 as YYNGEE. The CDR3 length is 14 residues. This clone has only one observation. Its antigen is as yet unknown. Study conclusions and caveats: Confirmation was lacking for the suppressive function of proliferating Tregs derived from siplizumab cultures. In unstimulated cells, naive T cells appeared more diverse than memory T cells and seemed major alloresponse contributors. Sequences below about 10^-5 frequency were poorly captured, and few alloreactive clones mapped to unstimulated subsets.

Sequenced: Tregs sorted from blood. The rearrangement uses TRBV9 and TRBJ1-2, with 7 bases aligning to TRBD1. This clonotype was obtained from a human donor in good health. The CDR3 region is CASSTAGQAYGYTF. The CDR3 coding sequence is TGTGCCAGCAGTACCGCCGGACAGGCCTATGGCTACACCTTC.